What follows are 28 T cell receptor beta chains derived from one specimen sequenced in a study of T cells in localized non-small cell lung cancer. The method was immunoSEQ multiplex PCR; TCRdb's version includes in-frame clones alone and lacks a portion of them. This sample carries around 19,000 clones, approximately 90% of them seen once, and the ten largest clones take about 3%. Sequences were derived from peripheral blood, sampled before any cancer treatment. The receptor source for this set is a woman aged 40-69 years with stage I lung adenocarcinoma.

This clone was counted a single time. The chain links TRBV7-2 to TRBJ2-1; D might be TRBD2 (5 bases). The CDR3 loop spans 16 amino acids. The V end was cut by 5 bases, the J end by 0 bases, with 14 bases between. The germline gives CDR1 SGHTA, CDR2 FQGNSA. The chain's CDR3 is CASSAGLSSSYNEQFF. DNA for the CDR3: TGTGCCAGCAGCGCCGGACTGTCCAGCTCCTACAATGAGCAGTTCTTC.

V is TRBV12-5 and J is TRBJ2-7, with D perhaps being TRBD1 or TRBD2 (6 bases each). From germline, CDR1 is LGHNT and CDR2 FRNRAP. The V gene lost 5 bases and the J gene lost 3 bases, with 17 bases spanning the gap. The CDR3 covers 15 residues. The CDR3 nucleotides read TGTGCTAGTGGTCCTTGGGTAGGGGGGCTCTACGAGCAGTACTTC. Encoded protein: CASGPWVGGLYEQYF.

This clone was seen just once. Here the CDR3 DNA reads TGTGCCAGCAGCGTAGCCGGACCCCTCTCCTACGAGCAGTACTTC. Translated: CASSVAGPLSYEQYF. This chain connects TRBV11-2 to TRBJ2-7; D is ambiguous. The germline V gene has CDR1 SGHAT and CDR2 FQNNGV. Trimming took 5 bases from V and 0 from J, leaving 14 bases between them. This CDR3 region has 15 residues.

This chain uses TRBV15 with TRBJ1-2; 10 nucleotides agree with TRBD1. J lost 2 bases, V lost 9 bases, and 9 bases had no gene match. From germline, CDR1 is LNHNV and CDR2 YYDKDF (reference sequence). The CDR3 has 15 amino acids. CDR3 residues: CATQGQGPENYGYTF. CDR3 nucleotide sequence: TGTGCCACACAGGGACAGGGGCCAGAAAACTATGGCTACACCTTC.

The rearrangement uses TRBV15 and TRBJ2-7, with D hard to call. The CDR3 runs to 13 residues. Germline V CDR1 and CDR2: LNHNV, YYDKDF (reference sequence). Trimming removed 2 bases at V and 0 bases at J, with 5 bases between. This chain's CDR3 is CATSRWDSYEQYF. CDR3 DNA: TGTGCCACCAGCAGATGGGACTCCTACGAGCAGTACTTC.

This clone was detected once. The chain couples TRBV19 to TRBJ1-4; tentatively, D is TRBD1 (6 bases). Trimming cost V 7 bases and J 3 bases, with 18 bases left between them. Germline CDR1 reads LNHDA; CDR2 reads SQIVND (reference sequence). The CDR3 totals 16 residues. CDR3 sequence (DNA): TGTGCCAGTACGGGTGCAGGGGTCTCCGCTAATGAAAAACTGTTTTTT. This gives the protein CASTGAGVSANEKLFF.

Concerning this clone: The junction and the germline gene differ at one end; a read error may be behind it. The rearrangement uses TRBV18 and TRBJ2-7; D is uncertain. Per the germline V gene, CDR1 is KGHSH and CDR2 is LQKENI. The CDR3 totals 12 residues. In nucleotides, the CDR3 is TGTGCCAGCACACCACACGGGCACGAGCAGTACTTC. This codes for CASTPHGHEQYF.

The genes are TRBV19 and TRBJ2-4, with D tentatively TRBD2 (6 bases). This CDR3 region has 15 residues. Germline assignment: CDR1 LNHDA and CDR2 SQIVND (reference sequence). Trimming shortened V by 4 bases and J by 5 bases, and 15 bases separated the two germline ends. CDR3: CASSRPPGGQNIQYF. Written as DNA, the CDR3 is TGTGCCAGTAGTAGACCCCCCGGAGGGCAAAACATTCAGTACTTC. Combining the CDR3 with reference TRBV19 and TRBJ2-4 gives the whole variable domain DGGITQSPKYLFRKEGQNVTLSCEQNLNHDAMYWYRQDPGQGLRLIYYSQIVNDFQKGDIAEGYSVSREKKESFPLTVTSAQKNPTAFYLCASSRPPGGQNIQYFGAGTRLSVL.

V is TRBV6-5 and J is TRBJ1-1; 9 positions agree with TRBD1. The V gene end was trimmed by 0 bases and the J gene end by 4 bases; junction bases not matched to a gene: 3. The CDR3 is 15 residues long. Germline-derived CDR1 and CDR2 are MNHEY and SVGAGI. In DNA form, the CDR3 reads TGTGCCAGCAGTTACTCCACGGGACAGGGCACTGAAGCTTTCTTT. Protein: CASSYSTGQGTEAFF.

The chain couples TRBV7-2 to TRBJ2-2; D gene ambiguous. The CDR3 length is 14 residues. CDR1 is SGHTA and CDR2 is FQGNSA in the germline V gene. The V gene lost 4 bases and the J gene lost 8 bases, with 14 bases spanning the gap. CDR3 coding DNA: TGTGCCAGCAGCTCCGGGTGGGCGTCTGGGGAGCTGTTTTTT. Amino acids: CASSSGWASGELFF.

This chain joins TRBV7-2 and TRBJ2-7; no clear D. This CDR3 has 14 residues. Germline CDR1 SGHTA, CDR2 FQGNSA. Trimming shortened V by 1 base and J by 4 bases, and 11 bases separated the two germline ends. DNA for the CDR3: TGTGCCAGCAGCTTAGACAGCGCCTCGTACGAGCAGTACTTC. Protein: CASSLDSASYEQYF.

The chain recombines TRBV21-1 with TRBJ2-3; whether TRBD2, the table's D call, matches the DNA was not checked. TRBV21-1 is assigned pseudogene status. This CDR3 is built from 17 residues. CDR3 protein: CASSKARSSGGSGMQYF. The CDR3 nucleotides read TGTGCCAGCAGCAAAGCAAGATCTAGCGGGGGCTCTGGGATGCAGTATTTT.

The CDR3 bases are TGTGCCAGTAGTTTTCGGGGCCCATACTCTGGAAACACCATATATTTT. Translated: CASSFRGPYSGNTIYF. The chain carries TRBV19 and TRBJ1-3; possible D gene TRBD1, 5 bases. V shed 5 bases and J shed 0 bases, with 14 bases lying between them. From germline, CDR1 is LNHDA and CDR2 SQIVND (reference sequence). This CDR3 has 16 residues.

A single count supports this clone. The chain joins TRBV6-5 to TRBJ2-4; unclear D gene. CDR1 MNHEY and CDR2 SVGAGI come from the germline V gene. This CDR3 comprises 14 residues. Between the trimmed V and J ends, which lost 0 bases and 3 bases, there was a span of 6 bases. CDR3 DNA: TGTGCCAGCAGTTACTCAGGGAACAAAAACATTCAGTACTTC. This encodes CASSYSGNKNIQYF.

The CDR3 reads CASRERGQFTDTQYF. CDR3 nucleotides: TGTGCCAGCAGGGAGCGGGGACAGTTCACAGATACGCAGTATTTT. The chain joins TRBV2 to TRBJ2-3; D is perhaps TRBD1 or TRBD2 (7 bases each). The CDR3 covers 15 residues. Trimming stripped 6 bases from V and 2 bases from J, with 15 bases between. Germline CDR1 is SNHLY and CDR2 is FYNNEI.

In this sample, this clone turned up a few times. The chain carries TRBV7-8 and TRBJ2-2, with 11 bases aligning to TRBD1. Germline V gives CDR1 SGHVS, CDR2 FQNEAQ. This CDR3 is 16 amino acids long. Germline trimming cut 4 bases from V and 4 bases from J; bases unmatched to any gene: 5. In DNA form, the CDR3 reads TGTGCCAGCAGCTCACGGGACAGGGGGGTCACCGGGGAGCTGTTTTTT. This encodes CASSSRDRGVTGELFF.

The chain recombines TRBV5-1 with TRBJ2-3, with 9 positions matching TRBD1. The CDR3 spans 17 residues. Germline-derived CDR1 and CDR2 are SGHRS and YFSETQ. Trimming took 1 base from V and 1 from J; bases not matched to a gene: 7. As DNA, the CDR3 is TGCGCCAGCAGCTTGAGTCGGGACAGGGCTCGCACAGATACGCAGTATTTT. Translating gives CASSLSRDRARTDTQYF. Variable domain in full (rest from reference TRBV5-1 and TRBJ2-3): KAGVTQTPRYLIKTRGQQVTLSCSPISGHRSVSWYQQTPGQGLQFLFEYFSETQRNKGNFPGRFSGRQFSNSRSEMNVSTLELGDSALYLCASSLSRDRARTDTQYFGPGTRLTVL.

The gene calls are TRBV6-1 and TRBJ2-7, with TRBD1 matching 12 bases. With 3 bases clipped from V and 8 bases from J, the junction kept 8 bases outside the gene matches. The CDR3 is made up of 15 amino acids. The germline CDR1 and CDR2 sequences are MNHNS and SASEGT. DNA of the CDR3: TGTGCCAGCAGTGATGGGACAGGGGGCGCGTCGAAGCAGTACTTC. Protein: CASSDGTGGASKQYF.

This clone was detected only once. The chain is built from TRBV7-2 and TRBJ2-5; 8 bases are shared with TRBD2. V trimming: 3 bases; J trimming: 2 bases; junction bases outside the gene matches: 2. The germline gives CDR1 SGHTA, CDR2 FQGNSA. The CDR3 runs 14 residues. In DNA, the CDR3 is TGTGCCAGCAGCTTCCAGCGGGGGCAAGAGACCCAGTACTTC. This codes for CASSFQRGQETQYF.

The chain combines TRBV5-6 with TRBJ2-3; either TRBD1 or TRBD2 may fit D (5 bases each). This CDR3 spans 13 amino acids. CDR1 and CDR2 from the germline V gene are SGHDT and YYEEEE. The V gene lost 7 bases and the J gene lost 0 bases, with 9 bases spanning the gap. The CDR3 DNA follows: TGTGCCAGCGAGGGGTGGAGCACAGATACGCAGTATTTT. Its protein product is CASEGWSTDTQYF.

This clone was recorded only once. This CDR3 reads CASSKGGGEETQYF. The DNA for the CDR3 is TGTGCCAGCAGCAAAGGCGGGGGGGAAGAGACCCAGTACTTC. The V call is TRBV21-1, the J call TRBJ2-5; the D call TRBD2 from the table was never checked on the DNA. TRBV21-1 is designated a pseudogene. The CDR3 loop spans 14 amino acids.

The chain carries TRBV21-1 and TRBJ2-2; the table's D call TRBD2 went unverified against the DNA. TRBV21-1 is an annotated pseudogene. The CDR3 extends over 17 amino acids. CDR3 residues: CASSEGASGGVTGELFF. The DNA for the CDR3 is TGTGCCAGCAGCGAGGGGGCCAGCGGGGGAGTCACCGGGGAGCTGTTTTTT.

The rearrangement uses TRBV27 and TRBJ2-1; D gene unclear. This CDR3 contains 15 residues. CDR1 is MNHEY, CDR2 SMNVEV, per germline (reference sequence). Between the trimmed V and J ends, which lost 2 bases and 2 bases, there was a span of 10 bases. The DNA for the CDR3 is TGTGCCAGCAGTTTAGTGTGGGATGCCTACAATGAGCAGTTCTTC. It codes for CASSLVWDAYNEQFF.

This clone has a single count. This chain joins TRBV5-1 and TRBJ2-3; D not resolved. CDR1 SGHRS and CDR2 YFSETQ come from the germline V gene. V dropped 2 bases and J dropped 1 base, with 5 bases sitting between them. The CDR3 length is 13 residues. Here the CDR3 reads CASSFTGTDTQYF. In DNA form, the CDR3 reads TGCGCCAGCAGCTTTACAGGCACAGATACGCAGTATTTT.

The chain joins TRBV6-1 to TRBJ2-7; 9 positions match TRBD1. Per germline, CDR1 MNHNS and CDR2 SASEGT. The V segment lost 1 base and the J segment 9 bases; nucleotides outside the gene matches: 10. The CDR3 runs 15 residues. CDR3 nucleotides: TGTGCCAGCAGTGAAGAGGGACAGGGCCATAGTTGGCAGTACTTC. Its protein is CASSEEGQGHSWQYF.

The chain combines TRBV27 with TRBJ2-7, with a possible D match to TRBD1 (6 bases). Germline CDR1 is MNHEY and CDR2 is SMNVEV (reference sequence). V lost 5 bases and J 4 bases, leaving 12 bases between the germline ends. The CDR3 consists of 13 residues. The chain's CDR3 is CASSKQGFYEQYF. The CDR3 nucleotides are TGTGCCAGCAGTAAACAGGGATTTTACGAGCAGTACTTC.

This chain links TRBV5-4 with TRBJ2-6; D uncertain. Germline V CDR1 and CDR2: SGHNT, YYREEE (reference sequence). CDR3 length: 15 amino acids. V was pared by 3 bases and J by 1 base, with 8 bases between. CDR3 protein: CASSSAGSGANVLTF. The CDR3 bases are TGTGCCAGCAGCTCGGCTGGGTCTGGGGCCAACGTCCTGACTTTC.

The genes are TRBV2 and TRBJ2-1, with 11 bases fitting TRBD2. Germline CDR1 reads SNHLY; CDR2 reads FYNNEI. V was clipped by 5 bases and J by 6 bases; unmatched bases: 9. CDR3 length: 16 amino acids. The CDR3 spells CASSLPVAGGFNEQFF. CDR3 DNA sequence: TGTGCCAGCAGTCTACCCGTAGCGGGGGGGTTCAATGAGCAGTTCTTC.